The source of this T cell receptor beta chain is a study of blood T cell repertoires in COVID-19. At the level of the study: Material from acute and convalescent COVID-19 was sourced from the United States, Italy and Spain. T cells, B-cell-depleted T cells, or PBMCs provided the cDNA or gDNA that served as material.

The method was immunoSEQ multiplex PCR; TCRdb's version includes in-frame clones alone and lacks a portion of them. This table has some 86,000 clones, roughly 90% appearing once. Germline-derived CDR1 and CDR2 are MNHEY and SMNVEV (reference sequence). The V end was cut by 1 base, the J end by 2 bases, with 11 bases between. The CDR3 loop spans 15 amino acids. The V and J genes are TRBV27 and TRBJ1-2, with a possible D match to TRBD1 (5 bases). The specimen was peripheral blood. The source is a human donor with active COVID-19. The donor label of this sample is uncertain. CDR3 amino acids: CASSLYPGPNYGYTF. The CDR3 DNA is TGTGCCAGCAGTTTATATCCAGGGCCGAACTATGGCTACACCTTC.